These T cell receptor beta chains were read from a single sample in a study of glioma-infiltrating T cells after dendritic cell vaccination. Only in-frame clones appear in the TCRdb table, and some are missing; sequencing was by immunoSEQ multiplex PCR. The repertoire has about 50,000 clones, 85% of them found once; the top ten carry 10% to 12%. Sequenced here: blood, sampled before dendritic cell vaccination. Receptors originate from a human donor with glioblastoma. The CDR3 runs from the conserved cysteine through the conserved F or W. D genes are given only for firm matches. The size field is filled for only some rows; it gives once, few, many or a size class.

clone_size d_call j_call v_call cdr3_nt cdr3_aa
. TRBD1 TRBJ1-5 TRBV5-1 TGCGCCAGCAGCTTGGAGGGACAGGGCAATCAGCCCCAGCATTTT CASSLEGQGNQPQHF
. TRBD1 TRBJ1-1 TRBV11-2 TGTGCCAGCAGCCCCGGACAGGTCATGAACACTGAAGCTTTCTTT CASSPGQVMNTEAFF
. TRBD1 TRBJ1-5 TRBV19 TGTGCCAGTCGACAGGGAGTCGGTAGCAATCAGCCCCAGCATTTT CASRQGVGSNQPQHF
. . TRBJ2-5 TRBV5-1 TGCGCCAGCAGCTTGGGCCCAGGGGAGAAGACCCAGTACTTC CASSLGPGEKTQYF
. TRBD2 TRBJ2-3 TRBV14 TGTGCCAGCAGCCAGGGACTACCGACCCGCACAGATACGCAGTATTTT CASSQGLPTRTDTQYF
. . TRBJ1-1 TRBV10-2 TGCGCCACCCAGGACTGGAACACTGAAGCTTTCTTT CATQDWNTEAFF
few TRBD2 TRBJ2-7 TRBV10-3 TGTGCCACTACGGGACTAGCGGGTTACGAGCAGTACTTC CATTGLAGYEQYF
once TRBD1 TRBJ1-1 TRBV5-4 TGTGCCAGCAGCTTTAGGACAGGGGGGACTGAAGCTTTCTTT CASSFRTGGTEAFF
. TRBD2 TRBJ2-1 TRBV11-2 TGTGCCAGCAGCTTAGTTCTAGCGGGGTACAATGAGCAGTTCTTC CASSLVLAGYNEQFF
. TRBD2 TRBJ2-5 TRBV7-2 TGTGCCAGCAGCAGAAGACTAGCCCAAGAGACCCAGTACTTC CASSRRLAQETQYF
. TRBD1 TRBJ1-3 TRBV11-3 TGTGCCAGCAACACAGAGGGACAGGACTCTGGAAACACCATATATTTT CASNTEGQDSGNTIYF